Presented here are 26 T cell receptor beta chains from one specimen sequenced in a study of siplizumab effects on memory and regulatory T cells. Sequenced by immunoSEQ multiplex PCR; TCRdb stores in-frame clones only, minus some. This sample has around 94,000 clones; more than 85% occur once, and the top ten carry about 1.1%. The sequenced sample consisted of CD4+ T cells sorted from blood. Source of these receptors: a human donor in good health.

In this sample, this clone turned up once. This chain links TRBV28 with TRBJ1-2, with TRBD1 matching 7 bases. J was trimmed by 4 bases and V by 6 bases; bases with no gene match: 14. Germline lookup yields CDR1 MDHEN and CDR2 SYDVKM. CDR3 size: 16 residues. The CDR3 DNA sequence: TGTGCCAGCAGCCGAGTTCGAAAGACAGGGAGCTATGGCTACACCTTC. Translated: CASSRVRKTGSYGYTF.

V usage is TRBV19 and J usage is TRBJ2-2; TRBD1 might be the D (6 bases). Germline V gives CDR1 LNHDA, CDR2 SQIVND (reference sequence). The CDR3 is 14 residues long. V was clipped by 7 bases and J by 5 bases, with 14 bases between them. CDR3 region: CASNQGRGTGELFF. Written as DNA, the CDR3 is TGTGCCAGTAATCAGGGGAGAGGAACCGGGGAGCTGTTTTTT.

A single count supports this clone. This chain links TRBV15 with TRBJ2-2; D might be TRBD1 (6 bases). Trimming removed 0 bases from V and 3 bases from J, with 11 bases in between. CDR1 is LNHNV and CDR2 is YYDKDF in the germline V gene (reference sequence). This CDR3 has 16 amino acids. The CDR3 region is CATSRDRTGHTGELFF. DNA of the CDR3: TGTGCCACCAGCAGAGATAGAACAGGGCACACCGGGGAGCTGTTTTTT.

The chain carries TRBV19 and TRBJ2-5, with 8 bases fitting TRBD2. Germline CDR1 is LNHDA and CDR2 is SQIVND (reference sequence). V lost 2 bases to trimming and J lost 5 bases; unmatched junction nucleotides: 13. The CDR3 covers 17 residues. The CDR3 loop reads CASSIPAAGGTGETQYF. The CDR3 DNA sequence: TGTGCCAGTAGTATACCCGCCGCGGGGGGAACTGGGGAGACCCAGTACTTC.

V gene TRBV6-6 combines with J gene TRBJ2-3; a weak D match, TRBD1 (6 bases). CDR1 is MNHNY, CDR2 SVGAGI, per germline (reference sequence). The V gene lost 2 bases and the J gene lost 2 bases, with 14 bases spanning the gap. CDR3 length: 16 amino acids. Here the CDR3 reads CASSYGQFTSTDTQYF. The CDR3 DNA follows: TGTGCCAGCAGTTACGGACAGTTTACTTCCACAGATACGCAGTATTTT.

CDR3 sequence (DNA): TGTGCCAGCAGCTTAGCGGCGAGCTCCTACGAGCAGTACTTC. Translated: CASSLAASSYEQYF. V and J are TRBV11-3 and TRBJ2-7; D call uncertain. Trimming took off 1 base at V and 0 bases at J, with 7 bases between the two ends. The germline V gene has CDR1 SGHNT and CDR2 YENEEA. The CDR3 runs to 14 residues.

V usage is TRBV18 and J usage is TRBJ1-2; D remains unclear. Germline CDR1 is KGHSH and CDR2 is LQKENI. V was shortened by 4 bases and J by 3 bases, with 15 bases between the two germline ends. The CDR3 consists of 15 residues. The CDR3, as DNA: TGTGCCAGCTCACTGCAACGGGGTCGGGACTATGGCTACACCTTC. This gives the protein CASSLQRGRDYGYTF.

V usage is TRBV7-3 and J usage is TRBJ2-2; D is possibly TRBD1 or TRBD2 (7 bases each). The germline gives CDR1 SGHTA, CDR2 FQGTGA. The CDR3 loop spans 16 amino acids. Deletions cut 5 bases from V and 5 bases from J, with 18 bases between. The CDR3: CASSKHYRGGTGELFF. The CDR3 DNA reads TGTGCCAGCAGCAAACATTACAGGGGAGGGACCGGGGAGCTGTTTTTT. The whole variable domain, remainder taken from reference TRBV7-3 and TRBJ2-2, is GAGVSQTPSNKVTEKGKYVELRCDPISGHTALYWYRQSLGQGPEFLIYFQGTGAADDSGLPNDRFFAVRPEGSVSTLKIQRTERGDSAVYLCASSKHYRGGTGELFFGEGSRLTVL.

The CDR3 region has the DNA TGTGCCAGCAGCTACAGGGGACTAGCGGGAGTGAATGAGCAGTTCTTC. Protein product: CASSYRGLAGVNEQFF. The chain is built from TRBV27 and TRBJ2-1, with 14 nucleotides matching TRBD2. Per the germline V gene, CDR1 is MNHEY and CDR2 is SMNVEV (reference sequence). The CDR3 runs to 16 residues. With 6 bases clipped from V and 7 bases from J, the junction kept 8 bases outside the gene matches.

The chain couples TRBV10-3 to TRBJ2-5, with TRBD1 matching over 9 bases. The J call may be incorrect, as the DNA end agrees better with TRBJ2-7. The germline V gene encodes CDR1 ENHRY and CDR2 SYGVKD. This CDR3 comprises 14 residues. The CDR3 protein is CAISPQGAPYEQYF. In DNA, the CDR3 is TGTGCCATCAGCCCACAGGGGGCACCCTACGAGCAGTACTTC.

This chain connects TRBV2 to TRBJ2-5, with 9 positions matching TRBD1. Trimming at V came to 6 bases and at J to 12 bases, leaving 14 bases not matched to a gene. The germline gives CDR1 SNHLY, CDR2 FYNNEI. This CDR3 is built from 14 residues. As DNA, the CDR3 is TGTGCCAGCAGGGAGACAGGGGGAGTTCCTTTTGAGTACTTC. It codes for CASRETGGVPFEYF.

V usage is TRBV5-1 and J usage is TRBJ2-3, with TRBD2 matching over 9 bases. Losses at the gene ends were 0 bases for V and 4 bases for J; bases not matched to a gene: 3. This CDR3 comprises 15 residues. Germline-derived CDR1 and CDR2 are SGHRS and YFSETQ. The CDR3 spells CASSLGLAVSDTQYF. The CDR3 region has the DNA TGCGCCAGCAGCTTGGGACTAGCGGTGTCAGATACGCAGTATTTT.

The chain combines TRBV28 with TRBJ2-5; 9 bases line up with TRBD2. The trim removed 3 bases at V and 6 bases at J, leaving 8 bases unmatched. CDR1 and CDR2 from the germline V gene are MDHEN and SYDVKM. The CDR3 contains 15 residues. The CDR3 protein is CASSFNSREGKTQYF. In DNA, the CDR3 is TGTGCCAGCAGTTTTAACTCGCGGGAGGGGAAGACCCAGTACTTC.

The gene calls are TRBV11-2 and TRBJ2-4; TRBD1 agrees at 8 bases. CDR1 and CDR2 (germline): SGHAT, FQNNGV. V was pared by 5 bases and J by 8 bases, with 11 bases of the junction left unmatched. The CDR3 consists of 15 residues. The CDR3 sequence is CASSPDRGFGDIQYF. The DNA for the CDR3 is TGTGCCAGCAGCCCCGACAGGGGATTCGGGGACATTCAGTACTTC.

V usage is TRBV11-2 and J usage is TRBJ2-4, with D uncertain. The CDR3 contains 15 residues. Germline V CDR1 and CDR2: SGHAT, FQNNGV. V lost 4 bases and J lost 2, with 12 bases in between. CDR3 in DNA: TGTGCCAGCAGCTCCTCAGCCGGGTCCAAAAACATTCAGTACTTC. Translated: CASSSSAGSKNIQYF.

The chain joins TRBV5-1 to TRBJ2-5, with D perhaps matching TRBD1 (6 bases). This CDR3 is built from 15 residues. The V end lost 4 bases, the J end lost 2 bases, and 15 bases lay between the germline ends. CDR1 and CDR2 (germline): SGHRS, YFSETQ. Here the CDR3 DNA reads TGCGCCAGCAGCAGCGGACAGTTCCTACAAGAGACCCAGTACTTC. This translates into CASSSGQFLQETQYF.

The chain has TRBV5-1 and TRBJ1-5; tentative D call: TRBD1 (5 bases). The germline V and J ends were trimmed by 2 bases and 0 bases, with 12 bases remaining between them. This CDR3 is built from 16 residues. Looked up from germline, CDR1 is SGHRS and CDR2 is YFSETQ. The CDR3 nucleotides read TGCGCCAGCAGCTTAGGGACGGGCAATAGCAATCAGCCCCAGCATTTT. This codes for CASSLGTGNSNQPQHF.

The gene calls are TRBV29-1 and TRBJ2-6; weak D call: TRBD1 (5 bases). The CDR3 loop spans 15 amino acids. V lost 1 base and J lost 2, with 9 bases in between. Germline V gene data show CDR1 as SQVTM and CDR2 as ANQGSEA. Written as DNA, the CDR3 is TGCAGCGTTGAAGGGACAAAGACTGGGGCCAACGTCCTGACTTTC. Protein sequence: CSVEGTKTGANVLTF.

The chain recombines TRBV15 with TRBJ1-1; D remains ambiguous. CDR1 and CDR2 from the germline V gene are LNHNV and YYDKDF (reference sequence). The CDR3 is made up of 12 amino acids. The V end lost 9 bases, the J end lost 0 bases, and 8 bases lay between the germline ends. CDR3 DNA: TGTGCCACTAGTGGGTTGAACACTGAAGCTTTCTTT. This encodes CATSGLNTEAFF.

This sequence joins TRBV2 and TRBJ2-5; D is ambiguous. Per the germline V gene, CDR1 is SNHLY and CDR2 is FYNNEI. Trimming took off 2 bases at V and 3 bases at J, with 4 bases between the two ends. The CDR3 extends over 12 amino acids. The CDR3 loop is CASSEMEETQYF. CDR3 DNA: TGTGCCAGCAGTGAAATGGAAGAGACCCAGTACTTC.

V is TRBV27 and J is TRBJ2-7, with TRBD1 matching over 10 bases. Trimming at V came to 6 bases and at J to 6 bases, leaving 8 bases not matched to a gene. CDR3 length equals 14 residues. Looked up from germline, CDR1 is MNHEY and CDR2 is SMNVEV (reference sequence). As DNA, the CDR3 is TGTGCCAGCAGCGGGACAGGGGTGCTAAGCGAGCAGTACTTC. Translated: CASSGTGVLSEQYF.

V gene TRBV29-1 combines with J gene TRBJ1-3; no firm D call. CDR1 and CDR2 from the germline V gene are SQVTM and ANQGSEA. V was shortened by 3 bases and J by 7 bases, with 13 bases between the two germline ends. The CDR3 totals 13 residues. In DNA form, the CDR3 reads TGCAGCGTTGATCCCGGCCAAGGGAACACCATATATTTT. It encodes CSVDPGQGNTIYF.

The chain recombines TRBV6-1 with TRBJ2-3; 9 nucleotides align to TRBD2. V lost 8 bases and J lost 5; bases outside the gene matches: 8. From germline, CDR1 is MNHNS and CDR2 SASEGT. The CDR3 extends over 14 amino acids. The DNA of the CDR3 is TGTGCCAGCGGGATAGCGGGAGCGATAGATACGCAGTATTTT. Translation gives CASGIAGAIDTQYF.

The chain links TRBV7-8 to TRBJ2-5, with TRBD2 matching 7 bases. After removal of 1 base from V and 13 bases from J, the junction contained 9 bases not matched to a gene. This CDR3 is 13 amino acids long. Looked up from germline, CDR1 is SGHVS and CDR2 is FQNEAQ. The CDR3: CASSLEAGRGGYF. The DNA for the CDR3 is TGTGCCAGCAGCTTAGAAGCAGGGAGGGGAGGGTACTTC.

The V call is TRBV5-1, the J call TRBJ2-1; TRBD2 is a possible D gene (5 bases). Looked up from germline, CDR1 is SGHRS and CDR2 is YFSETQ. This CDR3 contains 15 residues. The V and J ends lost 4 bases and 0 bases respectively, with 11 bases between them. DNA of the CDR3: TGCGCCAGCAGCGATGGAGGTTCCTCCTACAATGAGCAGTTCTTC. This sequence encodes CASSDGGSSYNEQFF.

The chain employs TRBV7-8 and TRBJ2-2, with D possibly being TRBD2 (6 bases). V gave up 3 bases and J gave up 7 bases, with 27 bases separating them. The CDR3 totals 19 residues. CDR1 is SGHVS and CDR2 is FQNEAQ in the germline V gene. CDR3 in DNA: TGTGCCAGCAGCTTGACCGGAGGGATAGGACTCGGCGCCGGCGGGGAGCTGTTTTTT. It translates to CASSLTGGIGLGAGGELFF.